Listed below are T cell receptor beta chains from one sample, sequenced in a study of beta chain features in type 1 diabetes. TCRdb's copy holds only in-frame clones and misses some; the assay was immunoSEQ multiplex PCR. Of under 500,000 clones listed, 30% are singletons. Material for sequencing was naive CD4+ T cells from blood. All receptors derive from a man in his late teens or twenties in good health. CDR3s include the opening cysteine and the closing phenylalanine or tryptophan. D genes are given only for firm matches. Size values are once, few and many counts, or a class for expanded clones, and some rows have none.

abundance	v_gene	j_gene	d_gene	CDR3aa	CDR3nt
-	TRBV9	TRBJ2-1	TRBD2	CASSVEGLAGYNEQFF	TGTGCCAGCAGCGTAGAGGGACTAGCGGGTTACAATGAGCAGTTCTTC
-	TRBV7-9	TRBJ2-1	-	CASSPPRQVYNEQFF	TGTGCCAGCAGCCCCCCGCGACAGGTTTACAATGAGCAGTTCTTC
-	TRBV30	TRBJ1-2	-	CAWGVLGGGYTF	TGTGCCTGGGGAGTACTGGGCGGCGGCTACACCTTC
-	TRBV29-1	TRBJ2-7	-	CSGGSRGLSSYEQYF	TGCAGCGGCGGGTCGAGAGGTCTTTCCTCCTACGAGCAGTACTTC
-	TRBV7-9	TRBJ2-1	TRBD2	CASSFRSGWEGNEQFF	TGTGCCAGCAGCTTTCGCAGCGGTTGGGAGGGTAATGAGCAGTTCTTC
-	TRBV5-6	TRBJ2-7	-	CASSLIQGRNEQYF	TGTGCCAGCAGCTTGATACAGGGTCGGAACGAGCAGTACTTC
-	TRBV10-3	TRBJ2-7	-	CAISVTEGEQYF	TGTGCCATCAGTGTAACGGAAGGCGAGCAGTACTTC
-	TRBV29-1	TRBJ2-1	TRBD1	CSGQGADNEQFF	TGCAGCGGACAGGGGGCCGATAATGAGCAGTTCTTC
few	TRBV7-2	TRBJ2-3	-	CASSLLPSTDTQYF	TGTGCCAGCAGCCTCCTCCCCTCCACAGATACGCAGTATTTT
few	TRBV29-1	TRBJ2-2	-	CSAQTPPNTGELFF	TGCAGCGCTCAGACTCCACCGAACACCGGGGAGCTGTTTTTT
-	TRBV13	TRBJ2-3	-	CASSRTWGGTQYF	TGTGCCAGCAGCAGAACATGGGGCGGAACGCAGTATTTT
few	TRBV25-1	TRBJ2-2	-	CASSERANTGELFF	TGTGCCAGCAGTGAACGAGCGAACACCGGGGAGCTGTTTTTT
-	TRBV7-9	TRBJ2-7	TRBD2	CASSLGATRGLAVEQYF	TGTGCCAGCAGCTTAGGCGCCACCCGGGGACTAGCTGTCGAGCAGTACTTC
-	TRBV12-5	TRBJ1-1	TRBD1	CASGYDRGLAEAFF	TGTGCTAGTGGATACGACAGGGGGCTGGCTGAAGCTTTCTTT